These 14 T cell receptor beta chains share one sample of origin, sequenced in a study of blood T cell repertoires in COVID-19. TCRdb's copy holds only in-frame clones and misses some; the assay was immunoSEQ multiplex PCR. The data hold around 65,000 clones, with approximately 80% observed a single time. The sequenced sample consisted of peripheral blood. These receptors all come from a man in his sixties or seventies with acute or convalescent COVID-19.

This rearrangement joins TRBV10-3 to TRBJ2-1; tentatively, D is TRBD2 (5 bases). Germline V CDR1 and CDR2: ENHRY, SYGVKD. The germline V and J ends were trimmed by 0 bases and 0 bases, with 18 bases remaining between them. The CDR3 is 19 residues long. The CDR3 coding sequence is TGTGCCATCAGTGAGTCCACATATCTCACTGAGGGCTCCTACAATGAGCAGTTCTTC. Residues: CAISESTYLTEGSYNEQFF.

The chain joins TRBV9 to TRBJ2-2, with 7 bases that match TRBD2. The V and J ends lost 3 bases and 7 bases, in that order; junction bases with no gene match: 9. Germline-derived CDR1 and CDR2 are SGDLS and YYNGEE. The CDR3 has 15 residues. The CDR3 DNA sequence: TGTGCCAGCAGCGCCGCCCCAGGGAGGGACGGGGAGCTGTTTTTT. This gives the protein CASSAAPGRDGELFF.

The rearrangement joins TRBV18 to TRBJ2-1; 9 bases are shared with TRBD1. The CDR3 sequence is 15 residues long. In germline, CDR1 is KGHSH, CDR2 LQKENI. The V and J ends lost 5 bases and 3 bases, in that order; junction bases with no gene match: 5. Here the CDR3 DNA reads TGTGCCAGCTCAGGCGGACAGGGGTTCTACAATGAGCAGTTCTTC. Its translation: CASSGGQGFYNEQFF.

V gene TRBV28 combines with J gene TRBJ1-2; D not certain. CDR1 and CDR2 (germline): MDHEN, SYDVKM. The CDR3 consists of 15 residues. V lost 5 bases to trimming and J lost 6 bases, with 19 bases between them. In nucleotides, the CDR3 is TGTGCCAGCAGTCTCACATTCCCACCGGGAAATGGCTACACCTTC. Its protein product is CASSLTFPPGNGYTF.

The V and J genes are TRBV2 and TRBJ2-3, with 7 positions matching TRBD2. Germline V gene lookup returns CDR1 SNHLY and CDR2 FYNNEI. This CDR3 has 13 residues. V trimming: 5 bases; J trimming: 6 bases; junction bases outside the gene matches: 5. The CDR3 nucleotides are TGTGCCAGCAGTTGGGGGGGGGAGGATACGCAGTATTTT. This gives the protein CASSWGGEDTQYF. Based on the CDR3 plus reference TRBV2 and TRBJ2-3, the full variable domain is EPEVTQTPSHQVTQMGQEVILRCVPISNHLYFYWYRQILGQKVEFLVSFYNNEISEKSEIFDDQFSVERPDGSNFTLKIRSTKLEDSAMYFCASSWGGEDTQYFGPGTRLTVL.

The sample holds a few counts of this clone. The genes are TRBV6-2 or TRBV6-3 and TRBJ2-7; D may be TRBD1 (5 bases). Germline CDR1 is MNHEY and CDR2 is SVGEGT. V was trimmed by 6 bases and J by 5 bases, leaving 14 bases between them. The CDR3 runs to 13 residues. Here the CDR3 DNA reads TGTGCCAGCAGCAGCCAGGGCAGGGACGAGCAGTACTTC. It translates to CASSSQGRDEQYF.

This rearrangement joins TRBV9 to TRBJ2-7; possible D gene TRBD1, 5 bases. From germline, CDR1 is SGDLS and CDR2 YYNGEE. This CDR3 has 14 amino acids. The V gene lost 3 bases and the J gene lost 4 bases, with 14 bases spanning the gap. CDR3 sequence (DNA): TGTGCCAGCAGCGAGGGGTATAGGGATTACGAGCAGTACTTC. The encoded protein is CASSEGYRDYEQYF. The variable domain in full, completed from reference TRBV9 and TRBJ2-7, reads DSGVTQTPKHLITATGQRVTLRCSPRSGDLSVYWYQQSLDQGLQFLIQYYNGEERAKGNILERFSAQQFPDLHSELNLSSLELGDSALYFCASSEGYRDYEQYFGPGTRLTVT.

The chain uses TRBV19 and TRBJ2-7, with a weak D call TRBD1 (6 bases). The germline V gene has CDR1 LNHDA and CDR2 SQIVND (reference sequence). There are 14 residues in the CDR3. The V end lost 5 bases, the J end lost 13 bases, and 24 bases lay between the germline ends. CDR3 bases: TGTGCCAGTAGTTCCCGACAGGCAGCCACCAGGTACTACTTC. Translation gives CASSSRQAATRYYF.

V is TRBV19 and J is TRBJ2-5; the match to TRBD2 covers 8 bases. The CDR3 loop spans 14 amino acids. Trimming took 5 bases from V and 5 from J; bases not matched to a gene: 7. CDR1 is LNHDA and CDR2 is SQIVND in the germline V gene (reference sequence). CDR3 protein: CASSASGGRETQYF. In DNA form, the CDR3 reads TGTGCCAGTAGTGCCTCGGGGGGGCGGGAGACCCAGTACTTC.

The chain recombines TRBV10-3 with TRBJ2-5; 7 nucleotides agree with TRBD1. Germline trimming cut 2 bases from V and 1 base from J; bases unmatched to any gene: 7. Per germline, CDR1 ENHRY and CDR2 SYGVKD. The CDR3 has 16 residues. This CDR3 is CAISEPTGSVQETQYF. The CDR3 nucleotides read TGTGCCATCAGTGAGCCGACAGGGAGCGTCCAAGAGACCCAGTACTTC.

V and J are TRBV5-1 and TRBJ1-4, with TRBD1 identical over 12 bases. This CDR3 spans 14 amino acids. CDR1 and CDR2 (germline): SGHRS, YFSETQ. After removal of 5 bases from V and 11 bases from J, the junction contained 7 bases not matched to a gene. The CDR3 reads CASRAGTGGRKLFF. The CDR3 DNA reads as TGCGCCAGCAGGGCCGGGACAGGGGGCCGGAAACTGTTTTTT.

This sequence joins TRBV7-9 and TRBJ2-2, with D maybe TRBD2 (6 bases). V was cut by 5 bases and J by 5 bases, with 15 bases left in between. The CDR3 has 15 residues. Looked up from germline, CDR1 is SEHNR and CDR2 is FQNEAQ (reference sequence). The CDR3 is CASSHGGGRTGELFF. CDR3 nucleotide sequence: TGTGCCAGCAGCCACGGCGGAGGGCGGACCGGGGAGCTGTTTTTT.

This chain uses TRBV18 with TRBJ1-1; TRBD1 is a possible D gene (5 bases). V was shortened by 5 bases and J by 12 bases, with 16 bases between the two germline ends. CDR1 is KGHSH, CDR2 LQKENI, per germline. The CDR3 is made up of 12 amino acids. CDR3 sequence reads: CASSSLRGDSFF. The CDR3 DNA reads TGTGCCAGCTCATCCCTAAGGGGTGATTCTTTCTTT.

This chain connects TRBV5-6 to TRBJ1-1; possible D gene TRBD1, 6 bases. There are 15 residues in the CDR3. Looked up from germline, CDR1 is SGHDT and CDR2 is YYEEEE. V lost 0 bases, J lost 4 bases, and 13 bases lay in between. CDR3 bases: TGTGCCAGCAGCTTGGGTACAGGGCGAGGCACTGAAGCTTTCTTT. Amino acids: CASSLGTGRGTEAFF.